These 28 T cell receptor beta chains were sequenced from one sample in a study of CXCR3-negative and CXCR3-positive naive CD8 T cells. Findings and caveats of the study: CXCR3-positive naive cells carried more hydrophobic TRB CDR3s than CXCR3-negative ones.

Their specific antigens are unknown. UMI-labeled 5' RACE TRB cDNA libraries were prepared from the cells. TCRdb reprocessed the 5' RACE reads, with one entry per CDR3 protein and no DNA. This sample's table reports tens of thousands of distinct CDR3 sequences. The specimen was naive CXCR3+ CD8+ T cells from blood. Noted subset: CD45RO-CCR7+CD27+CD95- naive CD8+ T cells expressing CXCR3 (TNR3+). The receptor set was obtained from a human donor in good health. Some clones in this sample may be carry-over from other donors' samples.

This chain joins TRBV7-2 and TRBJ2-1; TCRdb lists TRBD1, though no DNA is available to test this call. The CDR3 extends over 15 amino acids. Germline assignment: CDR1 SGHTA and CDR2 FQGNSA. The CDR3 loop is CASSLVGQGPNEQFF.

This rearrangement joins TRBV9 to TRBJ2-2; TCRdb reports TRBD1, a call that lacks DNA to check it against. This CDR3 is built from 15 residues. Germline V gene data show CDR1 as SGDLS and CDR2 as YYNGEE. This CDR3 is CASSPSGGNTGELFF.

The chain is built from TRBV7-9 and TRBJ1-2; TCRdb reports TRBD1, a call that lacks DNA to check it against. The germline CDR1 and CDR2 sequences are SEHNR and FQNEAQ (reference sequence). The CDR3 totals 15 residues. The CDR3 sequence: CASSLGGHLNYGYTF.

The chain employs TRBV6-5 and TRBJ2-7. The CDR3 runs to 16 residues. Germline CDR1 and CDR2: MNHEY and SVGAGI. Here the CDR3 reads CASLTRMTDVPYEQYF.

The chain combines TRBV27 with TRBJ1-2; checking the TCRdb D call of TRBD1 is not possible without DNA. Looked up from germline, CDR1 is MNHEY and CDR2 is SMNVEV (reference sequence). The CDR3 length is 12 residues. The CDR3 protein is CASSPGQDGYTF.

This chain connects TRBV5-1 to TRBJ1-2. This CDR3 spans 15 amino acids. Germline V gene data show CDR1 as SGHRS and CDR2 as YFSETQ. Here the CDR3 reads CASSLEDGGSYGYTF. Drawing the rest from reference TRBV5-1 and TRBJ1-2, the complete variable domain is KAGVTQTPRYLIKTRGQQVTLSCSPISGHRSVSWYQQTPGQGLQFLFEYFSETQRNKGNFPGRFSGRQFSNSRSEMNVSTLELGDSALYLCASSLEDGGSYGYTFGSGTRLTVV.

The CDR3 region is CASSFPGGTEAFF. The V call is TRBV7-9, the J call TRBJ1-1; the TRBD1 assignment by TCRdb is unverifiable without DNA. The CDR3 loop spans 13 amino acids. Per germline, CDR1 SEHNR and CDR2 FQNEAQ (reference sequence). Using reference TRBV7-9 and TRBJ1-1 for the parts outside the CDR3, the full variable domain is DTGVSQNPRHKITKRGQNVTFRCDPISEHNRLYWYRQTLGQGPEFLTYFQNEAQLEKSRLLSDRFSAERPKGSFSTLEIQRTEQGDSAMYLCASSFPGGTEAFFGQGTRLTVV.

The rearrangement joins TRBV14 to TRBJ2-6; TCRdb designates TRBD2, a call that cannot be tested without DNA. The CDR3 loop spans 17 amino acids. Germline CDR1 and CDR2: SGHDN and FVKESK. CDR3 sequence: CASSHPAAGSGANVLTF.

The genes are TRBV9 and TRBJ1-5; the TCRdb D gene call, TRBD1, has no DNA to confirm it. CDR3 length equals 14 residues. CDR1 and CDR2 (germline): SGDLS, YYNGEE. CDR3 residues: CASSPDRGGQPQHF.

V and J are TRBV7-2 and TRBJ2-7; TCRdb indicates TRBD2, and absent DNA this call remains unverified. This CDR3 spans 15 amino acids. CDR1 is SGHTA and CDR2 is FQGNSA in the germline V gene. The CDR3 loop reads CASSPSLGIYYKQYF. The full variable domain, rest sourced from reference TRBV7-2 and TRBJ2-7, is GAGVSQSPSNKVTEKGKDVELRCDPISGHTALYWYRQSLGQGLEFLIYFQGNSAPDKSGLPSDRFSAERTGGSVSTLTIQRTQQEDSAVYLCASSPSLGIYYKQYFGPGTRLTVT.

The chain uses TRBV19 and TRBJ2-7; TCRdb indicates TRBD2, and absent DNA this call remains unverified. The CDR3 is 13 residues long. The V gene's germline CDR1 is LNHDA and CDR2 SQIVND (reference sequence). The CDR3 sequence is CASSMGLTYEQYF.

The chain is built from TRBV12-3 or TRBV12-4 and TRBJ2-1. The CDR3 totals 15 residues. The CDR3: CASSLSYSSYNEQFF.

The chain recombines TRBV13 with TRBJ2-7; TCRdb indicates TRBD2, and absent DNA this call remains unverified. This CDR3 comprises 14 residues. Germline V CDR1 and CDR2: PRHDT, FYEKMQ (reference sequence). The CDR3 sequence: CASSPMTNTYEQYF.

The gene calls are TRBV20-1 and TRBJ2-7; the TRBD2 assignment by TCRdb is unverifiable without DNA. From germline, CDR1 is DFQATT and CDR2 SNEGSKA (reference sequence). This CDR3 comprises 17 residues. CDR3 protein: CSARAGLRNANPYEQYF.

The CDR3 loop reads CASSPLSSGGPDTQYF. V is TRBV6-6 and J is TRBJ2-3; TCRdb picks TRBD2, but there is no DNA to check that call. Germline V CDR1 and CDR2: MNHNY, SVGAGI (reference sequence). CDR3 length: 16 residues.

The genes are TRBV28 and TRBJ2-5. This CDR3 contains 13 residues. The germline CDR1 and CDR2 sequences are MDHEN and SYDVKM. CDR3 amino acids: CASSVGWGETQYF.

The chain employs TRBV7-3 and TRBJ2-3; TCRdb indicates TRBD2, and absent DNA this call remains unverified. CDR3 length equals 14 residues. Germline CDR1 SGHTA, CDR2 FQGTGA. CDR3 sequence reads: CASSYGGATDTQYF.

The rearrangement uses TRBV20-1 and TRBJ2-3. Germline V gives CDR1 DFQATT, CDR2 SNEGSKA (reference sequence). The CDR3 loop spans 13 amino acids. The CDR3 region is CSARDLGWDTQYF.

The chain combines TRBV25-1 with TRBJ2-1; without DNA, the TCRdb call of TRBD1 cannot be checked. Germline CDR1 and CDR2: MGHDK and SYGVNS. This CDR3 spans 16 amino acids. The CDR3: CASSEYGQSSYNEQFF.

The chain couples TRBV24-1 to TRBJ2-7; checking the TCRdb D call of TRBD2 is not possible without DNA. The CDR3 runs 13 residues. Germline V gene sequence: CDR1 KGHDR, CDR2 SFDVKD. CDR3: CATSDLAGYEQYF.

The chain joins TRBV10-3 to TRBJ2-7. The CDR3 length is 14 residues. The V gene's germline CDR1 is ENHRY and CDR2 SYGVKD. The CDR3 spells CAISDLEQPYEQYF.

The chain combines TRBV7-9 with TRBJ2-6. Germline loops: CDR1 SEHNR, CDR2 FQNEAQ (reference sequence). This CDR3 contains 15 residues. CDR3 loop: CASSYHSSGANVLTF.

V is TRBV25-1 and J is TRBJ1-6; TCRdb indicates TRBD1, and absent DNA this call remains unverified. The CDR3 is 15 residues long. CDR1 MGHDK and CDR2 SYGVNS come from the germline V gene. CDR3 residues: CASSDPGQANSPLHF.

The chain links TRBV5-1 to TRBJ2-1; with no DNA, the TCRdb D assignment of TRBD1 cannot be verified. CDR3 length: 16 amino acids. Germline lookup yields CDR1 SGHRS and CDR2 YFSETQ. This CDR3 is CASSRDRVVLLNEQFF.

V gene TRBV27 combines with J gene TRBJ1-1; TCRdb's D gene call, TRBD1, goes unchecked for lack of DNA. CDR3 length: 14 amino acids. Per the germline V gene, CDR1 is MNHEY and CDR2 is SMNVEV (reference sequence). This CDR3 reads CASSHGTANTEAFF.

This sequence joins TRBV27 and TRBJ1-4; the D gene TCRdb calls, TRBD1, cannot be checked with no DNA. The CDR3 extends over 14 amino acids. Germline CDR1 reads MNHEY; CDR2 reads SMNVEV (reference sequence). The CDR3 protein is CASSLRDRLEKLFF.

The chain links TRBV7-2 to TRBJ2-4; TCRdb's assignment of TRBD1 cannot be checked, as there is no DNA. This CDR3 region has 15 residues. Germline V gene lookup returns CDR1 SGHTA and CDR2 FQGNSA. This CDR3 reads CASSLDWGAKNIQYF.

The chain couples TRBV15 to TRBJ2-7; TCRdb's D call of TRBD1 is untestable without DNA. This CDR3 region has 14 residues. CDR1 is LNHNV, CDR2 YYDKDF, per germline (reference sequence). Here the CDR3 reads CATSVRQGVYEQYF.